The sample holds a few counts of the clone carrying this T cell receptor (beta chain). These data come from a study of blood T cells in healthy people across ages. Germline CDR1 SGHRS, CDR2 YFSETQ. V lost 5 bases to trimming and J lost 3 bases, with 17 bases between them. CDR3 size: 15 residues. A second about 7 to 11 cycle PCR used barcoded and J-beta primers. TCRdb re-derived calls from the 5' RACE reads in MiXCR, one entry per CDR3 protein. The sample includes about 1.8 million distinct CDR3 sequences, roughly 49% of them seen just once. The genes are TRBV5-1 and TRBJ2-5; D is unclear. Sequencing was performed on blood. The origin of this receptor is a middle-aged woman in good health. CDR3 in DNA: TGCGCCAGCAGTCCCGGGTACAGAACCGAAGAGACCCAGTACTTC. Protein product: CASSPGYRTEETQYF.